This passage covers 9 T cell receptor beta chains from one sample sequenced in a study of T cell repertoires in ileal Crohn's disease. Described time point: neoterminal ileum biopsy at postoperative endoscopy, about 6 months after surgery. Clones were read by immunoSEQ multiplex PCR, and TCRdb kept only the in-frame ones, dropping some. The table shows 55,000 to 65,000 clones, with roughly 91% occurring only once. The sequencing sample was made of ileal tissue. These receptors all stem from an adult with Crohn's disease.

The rearrangement links TRBV7-2 to TRBJ1-5; the D is unclear. The CDR3 covers 13 residues. V was trimmed by 1 base and J by 4 bases, leaving 5 bases between them. CDR1 and CDR2 from the germline V gene are SGHTA and FQGNSA. The CDR3 DNA reads TGTGCCAGCAGCTTAGGGCAGAATCAGCCCCAGCATTTT. It specifies CASSLGQNQPQHF.

J is TRBJ1-4 and V is TRBV6-5; tentative D call: TRBD1 (6 bases). V lost 2 bases and J 8 bases, leaving 18 bases between the germline ends. The length of the CDR3 is 16 residues. Germline CDR1 is MNHEY and CDR2 is SVGAGI. CDR3 sequence (DNA): TGTGCCAGCAGTTACACGCCAGGGGCAATGGGGGAAAAACTGTTTTTT. It codes for CASSYTPGAMGEKLFF.

The genes are TRBV28 and TRBJ1-2; D gene ambiguous. The V gene lost 3 bases and the J gene lost 5 bases, with 7 bases spanning the gap. This CDR3 is built from 12 residues. CDR1 is MDHEN and CDR2 is SYDVKM in the germline V gene. The CDR3 loop reads CASSLAFYGYTF. The CDR3 coding sequence is TGTGCCAGCAGTTTGGCCTTTTATGGCTACACCTTC.

The chain links TRBV30 to TRBJ1-1; maybe TRBD1 (5 bases). The CDR3 loop spans 13 amino acids. In germline, CDR1 is GTSNPN, CDR2 SVGIG (reference sequence). V was clipped by 7 bases and J by 3 bases, with 15 bases between them. The CDR3 sequence is CAYRTGRDTEAFF. CDR3 nucleotides: TGTGCCTACAGGACCGGACGCGACACTGAAGCTTTCTTT.

This chain links TRBV11-3 with TRBJ2-1; 8 positions match TRBD1. The V segment lost 3 bases and the J segment 6 bases; nucleotides outside the gene matches: 7. Per germline, CDR1 SGHNT and CDR2 YENEEA. The CDR3 runs 15 residues. As DNA, the CDR3 is TGTGCCAGCAGCTTCCGGGACAGGCAATTCAATGAGCAGTTCTTC. Amino acids: CASSFRDRQFNEQFF.

The V and J genes are TRBV7-9 and TRBJ1-3; a possible D gene is TRBD1 (6 bases). The CDR3 totals 18 residues. V lost 5 bases and J lost 0, with 20 bases in between. Germline-derived CDR1 and CDR2 are SEHNR and FQNEAQ (reference sequence). CDR3: CASSPTRYGQSSGNTIYF. DNA of the CDR3: TGTGCCAGCAGCCCTACCCGATACGGACAGAGCTCTGGAAACACCATATATTTT.

V gene TRBV9 combines with J gene TRBJ1-1; D possibly corresponds to TRBD1 (6 bases). V was pared by 1 base and J by 2 bases, with 9 bases between. The germline CDR1 and CDR2 sequences are SGDLS and YYNGEE. The CDR3 is 14 residues long. CDR3 coding DNA: TGTGCCAGCAGCGTAAGGGGGACCAACACTGAAGCTTTCTTT. Its protein is CASSVRGTNTEAFF.

The rearrangement uses TRBV7-9 and TRBJ2-5; 7 bases are a match to TRBD1. The CDR3 has 15 residues. J was trimmed by 5 bases and V by 3 bases; bases with no gene match: 9. From germline, CDR1 is SEHNR and CDR2 FQNEAQ (reference sequence). CDR3 in amino acids: CASSFANRGGETQYF. DNA for the CDR3: TGTGCCAGCAGCTTCGCCAACAGGGGCGGGGAGACCCAGTACTTC. The whole variable domain, filled in from reference TRBV7-9 and TRBJ2-5, reads DTGVSQNPRHKITKRGQNVTFRCDPISEHNRLYWYRQTLGQGPEFLTYFQNEAQLEKSRLLSDRFSAERPKGSFSTLEIQRTEQGDSAMYLCASSFANRGGETQYFGPGTRLLVL.

V is TRBV6-5 and J is TRBJ2-1; possible D gene TRBD2, 5 bases. Germline CDR1 MNHEY, CDR2 SVGAGI. V was pared by 0 bases and J by 4 bases, with 7 bases between. This CDR3 contains 14 residues. CDR3 sequence: CASSYSSGYNEQFF. CDR3 bases: TGTGCCAGCAGTTACTCTTCGGGATACAATGAGCAGTTCTTC.